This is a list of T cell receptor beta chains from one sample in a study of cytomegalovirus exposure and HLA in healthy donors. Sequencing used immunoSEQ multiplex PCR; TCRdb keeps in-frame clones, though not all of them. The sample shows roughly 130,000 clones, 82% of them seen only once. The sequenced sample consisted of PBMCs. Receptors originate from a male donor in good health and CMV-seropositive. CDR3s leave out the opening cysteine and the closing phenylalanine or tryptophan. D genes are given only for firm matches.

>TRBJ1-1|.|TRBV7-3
ASSLWGGRDTEAF
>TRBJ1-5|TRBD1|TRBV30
AYSRGLGNQPQH
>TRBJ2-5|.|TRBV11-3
ASSPGGRDQETQY
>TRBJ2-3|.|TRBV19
ASSPSTDTQY
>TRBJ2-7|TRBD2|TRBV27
ASSASGNSYEQY
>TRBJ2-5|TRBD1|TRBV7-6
ASSLETGAGTQY
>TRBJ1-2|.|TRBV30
AWSPTTRGYT
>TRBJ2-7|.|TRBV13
ASSSVFFSYEQY
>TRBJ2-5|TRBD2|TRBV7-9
ASSALIPLAETQY
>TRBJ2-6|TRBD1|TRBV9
ASSVSGQGRSGANGLT
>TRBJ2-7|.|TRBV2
ASSSRRVQSSYEQY
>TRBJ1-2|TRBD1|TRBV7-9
ASSAWTGGDYGYT
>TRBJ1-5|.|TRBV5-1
ASSLGSGNQPQH
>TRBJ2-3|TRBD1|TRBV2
ASSGGGSVTDTQY
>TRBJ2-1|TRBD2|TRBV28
ASSIGGRAKYNEQF